This TCR beta chain comes out of a study of shared clonotypes between healthy human individuals. For the study at large: Ranging from 18 to 49 in age, donors were two women and three men.

Using ten immunoSEQ deep assay plates, investigators sequenced unsorted PBMC DNA. The data were produced by immunoSEQ multiplex PCR, yet TCRdb's version contains in-frame clones alone and is incomplete. There are 450,000 to 500,000 clones in the sample; over 70% occur only once, and roughly 13% lies in the top ten. The CDR3 is 15 residues long. Per the germline V gene, CDR1 is SGHTA and CDR2 is FQGNSA. Trimming stripped 1 base from V and 5 bases from J, with 15 bases between. The donors were adults (healthy and HIV-negative) with no recent acute infections or vaccinations. Unsorted samples used some 89 million PBMCs for genomic DNA.

Sequences were obtained from PBMCs. The chain uses TRBV7-2 and TRBJ2-7, with D perhaps TRBD2 (5 bases). This TCR came from a woman aged 40 to 50 in good health. Some clones in this sample may be carry-over from other donors' samples. The CDR3 loop is CASSLGVTDGDEQYF. DNA of the CDR3: TGTGCCAGCAGCTTAGGGGTTACGGACGGGGACGAGCAGTACTTC.